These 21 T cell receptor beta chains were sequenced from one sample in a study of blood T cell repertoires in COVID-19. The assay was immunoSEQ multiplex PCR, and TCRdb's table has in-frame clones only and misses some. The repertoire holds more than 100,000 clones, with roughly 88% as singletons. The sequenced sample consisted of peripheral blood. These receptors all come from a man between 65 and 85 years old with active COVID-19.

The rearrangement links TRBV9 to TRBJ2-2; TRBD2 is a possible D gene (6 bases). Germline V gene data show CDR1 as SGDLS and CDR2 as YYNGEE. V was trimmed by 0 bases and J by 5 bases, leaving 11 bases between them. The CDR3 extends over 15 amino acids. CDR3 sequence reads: CASSVGRAGTGELFF. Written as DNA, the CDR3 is TGTGCCAGCAGCGTAGGGAGGGCCGGGACCGGGGAGCTGTTTTTT. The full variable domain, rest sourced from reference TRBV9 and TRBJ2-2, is DSGVTQTPKHLITATGQRVTLRCSPRSGDLSVYWYQQSLDQGLQFLIQYYNGEERAKGNILERFSAQQFPDLHSELNLSSLELGDSALYFCASSVGRAGTGELFFGEGSRLTVL.

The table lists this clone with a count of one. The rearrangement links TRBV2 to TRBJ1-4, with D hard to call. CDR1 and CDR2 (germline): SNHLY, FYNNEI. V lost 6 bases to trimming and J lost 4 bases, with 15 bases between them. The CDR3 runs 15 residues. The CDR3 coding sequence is TGTGCCAGCAGGAAAGGGAGGCTAATTAATGAAAAACTGTTTTTT. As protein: CASRKGRLINEKLFF.

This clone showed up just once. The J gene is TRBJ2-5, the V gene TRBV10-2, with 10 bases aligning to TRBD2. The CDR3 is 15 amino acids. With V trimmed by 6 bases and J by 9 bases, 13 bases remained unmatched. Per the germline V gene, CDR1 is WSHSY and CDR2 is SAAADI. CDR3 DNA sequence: TGCGCCAGCAGCGACTGGACTAGCGGACCGAGGGCCCAGTACTTC. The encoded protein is CASSDWTSGPRAQYF.

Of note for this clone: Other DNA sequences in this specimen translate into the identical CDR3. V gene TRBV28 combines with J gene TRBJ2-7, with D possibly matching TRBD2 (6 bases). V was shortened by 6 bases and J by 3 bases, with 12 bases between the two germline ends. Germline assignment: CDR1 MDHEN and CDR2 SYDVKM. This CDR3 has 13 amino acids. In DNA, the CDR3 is TGTGCCAGCAGAGAGGGAGGAGGCTACGAGCAGTACTTC. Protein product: CASREGGGYEQYF. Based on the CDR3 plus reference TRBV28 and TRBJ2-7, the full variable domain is DVKVTQSSRYLVKRTGEKVFLECVQDMDHENMFWYRQDPGLGLRLIYFSYDVKMKEKGDIPEGYSVSREKKERFSLILESASTNQTSMYLCASREGGGYEQYFGPGTRLTVT.

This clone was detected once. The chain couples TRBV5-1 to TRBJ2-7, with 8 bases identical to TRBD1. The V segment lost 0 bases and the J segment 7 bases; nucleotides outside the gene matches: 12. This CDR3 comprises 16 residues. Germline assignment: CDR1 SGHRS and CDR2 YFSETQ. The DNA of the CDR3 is TGCGCCAGCAGCTTGGAGGCTGGACAGGGATTCTCGGAGCAGTACTTC. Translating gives CASSLEAGQGFSEQYF. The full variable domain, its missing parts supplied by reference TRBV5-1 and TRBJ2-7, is KAGVTQTPRYLIKTRGQQVTLSCSPISGHRSVSWYQQTPGQGLQFLFEYFSETQRNKGNFPGRFSGRQFSNSRSEMNVSTLELGDSALYLCASSLEAGQGFSEQYFGPGTRLTVT.

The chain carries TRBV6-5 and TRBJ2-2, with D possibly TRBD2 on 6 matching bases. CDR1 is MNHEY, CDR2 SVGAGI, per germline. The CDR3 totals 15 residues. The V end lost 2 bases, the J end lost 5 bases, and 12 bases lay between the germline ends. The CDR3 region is CASSYENRGTGELFF. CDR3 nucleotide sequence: TGTGCCAGCAGTTACGAAAATCGGGGGACCGGGGAGCTGTTTTTT.

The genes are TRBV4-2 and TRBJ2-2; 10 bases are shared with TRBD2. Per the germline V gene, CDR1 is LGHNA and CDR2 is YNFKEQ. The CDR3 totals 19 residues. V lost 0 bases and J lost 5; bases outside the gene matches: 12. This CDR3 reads CASSQDLAGALLRTGELFF. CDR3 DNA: TGTGCCAGCAGCCAAGATCTAGCGGGGGCCCTTCTACGGACCGGGGAGCTGTTTTTT.

The CDR3 bases are TGTGCCACCAGTGACCCGGGACTACAAGAGACCCAGTACTTC. It encodes CATSDPGLQETQYF. The rearrangement links TRBV24-1 to TRBJ2-5; 7 nucleotides match TRBD2. The V gene's germline CDR1 is KGHDR and CDR2 SFDVKD. This CDR3 contains 14 residues. V lost 4 bases, J lost 2 bases, and 3 bases stayed unmatched.

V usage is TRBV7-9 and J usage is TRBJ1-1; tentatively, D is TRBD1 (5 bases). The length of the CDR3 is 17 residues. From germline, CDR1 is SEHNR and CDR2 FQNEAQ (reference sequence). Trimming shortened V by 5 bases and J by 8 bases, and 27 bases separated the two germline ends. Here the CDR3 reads CASSPGDFRGIRREAFF. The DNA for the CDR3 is TGTGCCAGCAGCCCCGGGGACTTCAGAGGTATAAGAAGGGAAGCTTTCTTT. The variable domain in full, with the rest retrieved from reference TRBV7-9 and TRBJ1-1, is DTGVSQNPRHKITKRGQNVTFRCDPISEHNRLYWYRQTLGQGPEFLTYFQNEAQLEKSRLLSDRFSAERPKGSFSTLEIQRTEQGDSAMYLCASSPGDFRGIRREAFFGQGTRLTVV.

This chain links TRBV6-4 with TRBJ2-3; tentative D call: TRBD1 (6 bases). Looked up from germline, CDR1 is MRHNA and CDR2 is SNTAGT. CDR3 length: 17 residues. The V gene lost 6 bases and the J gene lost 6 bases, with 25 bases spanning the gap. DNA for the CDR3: TGTGCCAGCAGCGTAGAAATGACAGGTCGCATGGGGGATACGCAGTATTTT. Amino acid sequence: CASSVEMTGRMGDTQYF.

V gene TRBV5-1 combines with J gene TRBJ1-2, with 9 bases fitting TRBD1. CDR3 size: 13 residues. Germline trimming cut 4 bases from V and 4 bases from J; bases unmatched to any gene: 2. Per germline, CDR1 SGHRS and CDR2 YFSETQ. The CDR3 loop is CASSGTGSYGYTF. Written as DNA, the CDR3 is TGCGCCAGCAGCGGGACAGGGTCCTATGGCTACACCTTC.

The CDR3 is CASSLRDSEKLFF. The CDR3 nucleotides are TGCGCCAGCAGCCTCCGGGACAGTGAAAAACTGTTTTTT. The chain combines TRBV4-3 with TRBJ1-4, with 7 bases identical to TRBD1. This CDR3 has 13 residues. The V segment lost 4 bases and the J segment 7 bases; nucleotides outside the gene matches: 3. Germline CDR1 and CDR2: LGHNA and YSLEER.

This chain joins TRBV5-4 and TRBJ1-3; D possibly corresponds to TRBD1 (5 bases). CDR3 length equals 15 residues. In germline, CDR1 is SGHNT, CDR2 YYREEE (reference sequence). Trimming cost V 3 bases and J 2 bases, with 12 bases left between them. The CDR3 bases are TGTGCCAGCAGCTACGGGGGGTCGACTGGAAACACCATATATTTT. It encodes CASSYGGSTGNTIYF.

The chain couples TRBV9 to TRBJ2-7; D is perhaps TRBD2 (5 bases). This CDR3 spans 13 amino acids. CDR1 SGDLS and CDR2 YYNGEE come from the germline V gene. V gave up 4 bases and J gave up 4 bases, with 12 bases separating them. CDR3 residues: CASSPWRSYEQYF. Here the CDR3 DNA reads TGTGCCAGCAGCCCCTGGAGGAGTTACGAGCAGTACTTC.

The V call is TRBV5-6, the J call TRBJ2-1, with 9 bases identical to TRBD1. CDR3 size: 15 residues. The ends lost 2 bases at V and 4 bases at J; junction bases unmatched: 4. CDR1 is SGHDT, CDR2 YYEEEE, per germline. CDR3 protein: CASSFTGTGYNEQFF. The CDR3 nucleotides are TGTGCCAGCAGCTTCACCGGGACAGGGTACAATGAGCAGTTCTTC.

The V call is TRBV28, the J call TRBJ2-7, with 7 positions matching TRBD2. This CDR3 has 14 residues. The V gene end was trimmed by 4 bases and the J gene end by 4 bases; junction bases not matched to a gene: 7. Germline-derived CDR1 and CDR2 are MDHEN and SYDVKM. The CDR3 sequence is CASSSLGRVYEQYF. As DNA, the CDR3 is TGTGCCAGCAGTTCGCTTGGGAGGGTATACGAGCAGTACTTC.

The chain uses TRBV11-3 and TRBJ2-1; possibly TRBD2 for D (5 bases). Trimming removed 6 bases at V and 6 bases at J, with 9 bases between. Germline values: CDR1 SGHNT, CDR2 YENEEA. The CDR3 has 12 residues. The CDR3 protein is CASRGGGNEQFF. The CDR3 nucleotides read TGTGCCAGCAGAGGAGGAGGCAATGAGCAGTTCTTC.

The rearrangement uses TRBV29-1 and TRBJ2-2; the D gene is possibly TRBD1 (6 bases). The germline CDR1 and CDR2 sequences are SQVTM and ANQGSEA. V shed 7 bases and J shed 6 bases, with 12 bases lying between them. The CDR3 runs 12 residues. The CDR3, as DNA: TGCAGCGCCCAAGGGGGTTCCGGGGAGCTGTTTTTT. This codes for CSAQGGSGELFF.

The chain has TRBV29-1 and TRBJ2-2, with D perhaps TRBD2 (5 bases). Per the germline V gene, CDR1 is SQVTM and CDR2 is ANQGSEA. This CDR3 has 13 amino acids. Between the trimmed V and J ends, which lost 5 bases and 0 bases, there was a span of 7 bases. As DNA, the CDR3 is TGCAGCGTTTCCGGGACGAACACCGGGGAGCTGTTTTTT. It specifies CSVSGTNTGELFF.

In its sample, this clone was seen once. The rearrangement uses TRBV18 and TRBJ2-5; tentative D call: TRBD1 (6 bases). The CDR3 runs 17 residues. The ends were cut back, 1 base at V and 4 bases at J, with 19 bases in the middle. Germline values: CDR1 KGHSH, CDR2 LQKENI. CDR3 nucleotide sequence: TGTGCCAGCTCACCACTACCCGCAGGGGCCCTTCGAGAGACCCAGTACTTC. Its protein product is CASSPLPAGALRETQYF.

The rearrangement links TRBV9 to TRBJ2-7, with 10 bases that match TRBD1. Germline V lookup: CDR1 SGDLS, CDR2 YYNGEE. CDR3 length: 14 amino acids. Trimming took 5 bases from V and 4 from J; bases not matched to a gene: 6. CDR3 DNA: TGTGCCAGCAGTTCTGGACAGGGGGAGTACGAGCAGTACTTC. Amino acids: CASSSGQGEYEQYF.